This TCR beta chain was obtained from a study of T cells in localized non-small cell lung cancer. Points from the study as a whole: Adjacent lung exhibited a median of about 50 among the 100 most abundant tumor clones.

The assay was immunoSEQ multiplex PCR, and TCRdb's table has in-frame clones only and misses some. Among about 1,100 clones, roughly 34% were seen once, and the ten largest hold approximately 16%. This clone was found a few times. What it binds is not known. V lost 6 bases and J 1 base, leaving 9 bases between the germline ends. CDR1 is LNHDA and CDR2 is SQIVND in the germline V gene (reference sequence). The CDR3 runs to 13 residues. It was adjacent lung free of atypia that was taken, at least 2 cm from the tumor margin. The chain couples TRBV19 to TRBJ1-1, with a weak D call TRBD1 (5 bases). Here the sequenced sample was normal lung tissue next to the tumor, taken before any cancer treatment. This clonotype was obtained from a woman aged 35-75 years with stage II squamous cell lung carcinoma. The CDR3 DNA follows: TGTGCCAGTAGGTCAACAGGGAACACTGAAGCTTTCTTT. Amino acid sequence: CASRSTGNTEAFF.